This TCR beta chain was identified in a study of T-cell reconstitution after alpha-beta-depleted transplantation in children. With regard to this clonotype: Antigen specificity is unknown.

Unique molecular identifiers were incorporated during preparation of the TCRbeta library. TCRdb re-analysed the PCR reads in MiXCR, keeping a single row per CDR3 protein. The table includes approximately 270,000 distinct CDR3 sequences, roughly a quarter detected once. Notes on the study in general: Reportedly, alpha-beta T cells present about two months post-transplant originated from several hundred expanded clones of graft origin. T-cell counts and diversity at one year post-transplant came mainly from newly produced T cells.

The sample was PBMCs, mostly from graft donor cells, taken 360 days after TCRalphabeta/CD19-depleted stem cell transplant. The sequence was obtained from a female patient aged 2-10 years who had a stem cell transplant for congenital amegakaryocytic thrombocytopenia, so the T cells may come from the graft donor.

CDR3 DNA: TGTGCCAGTAAGGAAACATCAACTAGCAATCAGCCCCAGCATTTT. It is translated as CASKETSTSNQPQHF. V usage is TRBV19 and J usage is TRBJ1-5; D gene uncertain. V was trimmed by 7 bases and J by 0 bases, leaving 13 bases between them. This CDR3 has 15 residues. Germline loops: CDR1 LNHDA, CDR2 SQIVND (reference sequence).